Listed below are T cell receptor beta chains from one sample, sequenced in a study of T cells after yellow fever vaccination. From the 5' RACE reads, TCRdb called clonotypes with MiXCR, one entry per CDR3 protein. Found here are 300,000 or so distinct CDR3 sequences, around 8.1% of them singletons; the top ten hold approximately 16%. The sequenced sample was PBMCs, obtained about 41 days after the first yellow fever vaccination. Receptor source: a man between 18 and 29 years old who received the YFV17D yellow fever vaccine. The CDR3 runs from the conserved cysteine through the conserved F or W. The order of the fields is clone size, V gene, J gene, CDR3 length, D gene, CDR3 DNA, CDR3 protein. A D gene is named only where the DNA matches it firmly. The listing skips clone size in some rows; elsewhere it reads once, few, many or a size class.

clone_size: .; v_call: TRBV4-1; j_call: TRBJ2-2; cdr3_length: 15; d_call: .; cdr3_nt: TGCGCCAGCAGCCAAGTGTCCCGAGGAACCGGGGAGCTGTTTTTT; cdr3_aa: CASSQVSRGTGELFF
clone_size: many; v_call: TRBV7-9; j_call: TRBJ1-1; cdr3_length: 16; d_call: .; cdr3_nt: TGTGCCAGCAGCTTAGAAGGGTGGTACGGCGGCACTGAAGCTTTCTTT; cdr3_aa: CASSLEGWYGGTEAFF
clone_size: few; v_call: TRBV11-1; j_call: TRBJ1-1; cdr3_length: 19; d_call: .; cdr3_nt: TGTGCCAGCAGCTTGCTGTTCGGAGACAGAGCTCATTGGGGCACTGAAGCTTTCTTT; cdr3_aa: CASSLLFGDRAHWGTEAFF
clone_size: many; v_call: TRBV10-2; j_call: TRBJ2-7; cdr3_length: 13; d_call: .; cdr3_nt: TGCGCCAGCAGCCGGGACTTATTATACGAGCAGTACTTC; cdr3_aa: CASSRDLLYEQYF
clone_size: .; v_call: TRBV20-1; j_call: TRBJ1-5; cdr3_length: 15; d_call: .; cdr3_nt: TGCAGTGCTACCATGGGGGTTGAAGGCAATCAGCCCCAGCATTTT; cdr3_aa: CSATMGVEGNQPQHF
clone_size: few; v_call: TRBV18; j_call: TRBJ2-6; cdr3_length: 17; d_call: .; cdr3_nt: TGTGCCAGCTCTGCTATCTTGGTCAACTCTGGGGCCAACGTCCTGACTTTC; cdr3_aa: CASSAILVNSGANVLTF
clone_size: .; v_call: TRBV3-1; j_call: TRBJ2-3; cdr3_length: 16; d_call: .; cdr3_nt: TGTGCCAGCAGCCAAATTCGAAGGGGCTATACAGATACGCAGTATTTT; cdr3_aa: CASSQIRRGYTDTQYF
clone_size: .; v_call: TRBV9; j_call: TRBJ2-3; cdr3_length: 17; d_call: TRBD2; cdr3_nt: TGTGCCAGCAGCCTTTTGATAAGCGGGGGGGCAACAGATACGCAGTATTTT; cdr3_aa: CASSLLISGGATDTQYF
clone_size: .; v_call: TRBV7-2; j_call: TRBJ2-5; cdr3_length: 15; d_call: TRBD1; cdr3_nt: TGTGCCAGCAGCAATACCGGGACAGGGAAAGAGACCCAGTACTTC; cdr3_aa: CASSNTGTGKETQYF
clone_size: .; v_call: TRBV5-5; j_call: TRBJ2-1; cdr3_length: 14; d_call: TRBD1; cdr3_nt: TGTGCCAGCAGCTCCGGGACAGGGGTCCATGAGCAGTTCTTC; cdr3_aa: CASSSGTGVHEQFF
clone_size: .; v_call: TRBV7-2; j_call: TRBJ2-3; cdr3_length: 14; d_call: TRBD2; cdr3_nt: TGTGCCAGCAGCTTCGGGGGGGTGCAGGATACGCAGTATTTT; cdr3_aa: CASSFGGVQDTQYF
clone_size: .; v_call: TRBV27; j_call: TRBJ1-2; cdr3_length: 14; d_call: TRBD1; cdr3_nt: TGTGCCAGCAGTTTGGGGGACAGTCAGGATGGCTACACCTTC; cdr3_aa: CASSLGDSQDGYTF
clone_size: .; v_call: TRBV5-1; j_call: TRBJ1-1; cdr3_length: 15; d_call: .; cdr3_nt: TGCGCCAGCAGCTTGGCAGGACTTATGAACACTGAAGCTTTCTTT; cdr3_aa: CASSLAGLMNTEAFF
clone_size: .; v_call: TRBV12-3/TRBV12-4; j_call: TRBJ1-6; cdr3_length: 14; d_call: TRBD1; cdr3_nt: TGTGCCAGCAGCGAGGGACAGGGATATTCACCCCTCCACTTT; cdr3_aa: CASSEGQGYSPLHF
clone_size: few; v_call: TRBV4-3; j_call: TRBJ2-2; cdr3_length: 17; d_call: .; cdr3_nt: TGCGCCAGCAGCCAAGGGACCCCGTTCCGTTTAGCCGGGGAGCTGTTTTTT; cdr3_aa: CASSQGTPFRLAGELFF
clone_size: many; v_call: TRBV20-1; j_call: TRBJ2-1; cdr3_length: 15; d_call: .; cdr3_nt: TGCAGTGCTAGATCGGGGACCGGGTTGGGCAATGAGCAGTTCTTC; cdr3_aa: CSARSGTGLGNEQFF
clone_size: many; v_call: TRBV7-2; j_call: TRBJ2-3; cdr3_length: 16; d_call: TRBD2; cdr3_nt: TGTGCCAGCAGCACCCGACTAGCGGGGAGCACAGATACGCAGTATTTT; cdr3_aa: CASSTRLAGSTDTQYF
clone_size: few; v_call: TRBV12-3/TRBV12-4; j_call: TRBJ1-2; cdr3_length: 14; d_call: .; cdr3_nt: TGTGCCAGCAGTTTAATGGGGGGGCAGGATGGCTACACCTTC; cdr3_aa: CASSLMGGQDGYTF
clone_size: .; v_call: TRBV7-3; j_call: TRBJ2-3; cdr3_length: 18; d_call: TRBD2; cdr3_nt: TGTGCCAGCAGCCCGGGACTAGCGGGGGGCCCAAGCACAGATACGCAGTATTTT; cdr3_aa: CASSPGLAGGPSTDTQYF
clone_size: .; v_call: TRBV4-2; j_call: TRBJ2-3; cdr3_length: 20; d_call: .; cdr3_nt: TGTGCCAGCAGCCAAGAGGTAGCGACTAGGAGCGTCTATAGCACAGATACGCAGTATTTT; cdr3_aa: CASSQEVATRSVYSTDTQYF
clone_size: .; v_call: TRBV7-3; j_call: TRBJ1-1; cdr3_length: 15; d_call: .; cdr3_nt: TGTGCCAGCAGCTTATTTGCAGGGGCGGCCACTGAAGCTTTCTTT; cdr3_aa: CASSLFAGAATEAFF
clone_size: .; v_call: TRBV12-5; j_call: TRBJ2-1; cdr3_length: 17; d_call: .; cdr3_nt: TGTGCTAGTGGTAGCAACCCGGGAACCGCTTTTGGACGCGAGCAGTTCTTC; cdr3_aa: CASGSNPGTAFGREQFF
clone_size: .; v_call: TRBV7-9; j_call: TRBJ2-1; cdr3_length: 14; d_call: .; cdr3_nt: TGTGCCAGCAGCTTTGGTGGGCGAAGGGGTGAGCAGTTCTTC; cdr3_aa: CASSFGGRRGEQFF
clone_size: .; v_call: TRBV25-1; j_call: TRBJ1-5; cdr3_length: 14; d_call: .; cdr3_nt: TGTGCCAGCAGTGATTGGGGTTTACATCAGCCCCAGCATTTT; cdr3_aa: CASSDWGLHQPQHF
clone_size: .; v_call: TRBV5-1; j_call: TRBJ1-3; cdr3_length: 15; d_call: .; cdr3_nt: TGCGCCAGCAGCTTGAACTGGGTTTCTGGAAACACCATATATTTT; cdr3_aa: CASSLNWVSGNTIYF
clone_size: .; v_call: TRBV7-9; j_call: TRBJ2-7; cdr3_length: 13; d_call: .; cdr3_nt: TGTGCCAGCAGCTTAGAATCGGCCTACGAGCAGTACTTC; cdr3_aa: CASSLESAYEQYF
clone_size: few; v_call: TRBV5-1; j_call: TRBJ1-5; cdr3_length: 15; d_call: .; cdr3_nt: TGCGCCAGCAGCCCTGTAGGGGGGGGCAATCAGCCCCAGCATTTT; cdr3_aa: CASSPVGGGNQPQHF
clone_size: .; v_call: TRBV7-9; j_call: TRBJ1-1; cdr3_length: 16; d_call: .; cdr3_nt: TGTGCCAGCAGCTACCCGCGAGGAGGGGGGAACACTGAAGCTTTCTTT; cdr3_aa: CASSYPRGGGNTEAFF
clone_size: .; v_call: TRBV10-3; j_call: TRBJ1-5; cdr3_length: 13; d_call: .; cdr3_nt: TGTGCCATCTCACAGGGAGAGGAACAGCCCCAGCATTTT; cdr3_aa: CAISQGEEQPQHF
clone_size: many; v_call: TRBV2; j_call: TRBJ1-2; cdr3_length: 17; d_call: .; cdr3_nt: TGTGCCAGCAGCCTGACACGAATCACCTCGCACCCTTGGGGCTACACCTTC; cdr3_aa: CASSLTRITSHPWGYTF
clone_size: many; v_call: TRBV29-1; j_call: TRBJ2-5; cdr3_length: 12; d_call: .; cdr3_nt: TGCAGCGTTGACTTGGGGGAAGAGACCCAGTACTTC; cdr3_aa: CSVDLGEETQYF
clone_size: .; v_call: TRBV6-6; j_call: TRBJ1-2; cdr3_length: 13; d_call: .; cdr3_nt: TGTGCCAGCAGTTGGGCCAGTAACTATGGCTACACCTTC; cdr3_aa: CASSWASNYGYTF
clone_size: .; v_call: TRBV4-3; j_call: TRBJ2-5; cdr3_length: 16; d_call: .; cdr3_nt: TGCGCCAGCAGCCTCAATCCGGAGCTCTCCGGGGAGACCCAGTACTTC; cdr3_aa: CASSLNPELSGETQYF
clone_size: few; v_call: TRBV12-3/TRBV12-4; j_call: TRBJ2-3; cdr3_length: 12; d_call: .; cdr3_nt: TGTGCCAGCACCTTGCACGGGGGTACGCAGTATTTT; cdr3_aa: CASTLHGGTQYF
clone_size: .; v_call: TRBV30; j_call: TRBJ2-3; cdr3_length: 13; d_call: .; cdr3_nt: TGTGCCTGGAGCCCCGCGGGCACAGATACGCAGTATTTT; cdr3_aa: CAWSPAGTDTQYF
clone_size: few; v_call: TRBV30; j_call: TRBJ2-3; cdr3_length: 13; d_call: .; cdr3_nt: TGTGCCCGCGGGGCCCACGGCACAGATACGCAGTATTTT; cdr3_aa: CARGAHGTDTQYF
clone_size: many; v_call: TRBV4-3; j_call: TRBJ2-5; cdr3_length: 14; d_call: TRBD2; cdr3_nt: TGCGCCAGCAGCCAACAAGCGGGGCAGGGCATCCAGTACTTC; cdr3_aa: CASSQQAGQGIQYF
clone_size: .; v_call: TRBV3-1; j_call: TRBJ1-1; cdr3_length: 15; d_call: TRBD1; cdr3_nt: TGTGCCAGCAGCCAAAGGGACAGACCCTACACTGAAGCTTTCTTT; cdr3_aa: CASSQRDRPYTEAFF
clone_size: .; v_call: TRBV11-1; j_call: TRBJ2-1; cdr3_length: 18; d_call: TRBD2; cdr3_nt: TGTGCCAGCAGCGACTCCCGACTAGCGGGGGACAACATCAATGAGCAGTTCTTC; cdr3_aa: CASSDSRLAGDNINEQFF
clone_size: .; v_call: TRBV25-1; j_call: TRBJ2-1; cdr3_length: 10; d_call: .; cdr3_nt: TGTGCCAGCAGTGAAGATGAGCAGTTCTTC; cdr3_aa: CASSEDEQFF
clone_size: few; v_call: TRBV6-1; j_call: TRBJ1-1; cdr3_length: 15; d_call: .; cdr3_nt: TGTGCCAGCAGCCTCGGGAGAGGAGGGTACACTGAAGCTTTCTTT; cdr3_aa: CASSLGRGGYTEAFF
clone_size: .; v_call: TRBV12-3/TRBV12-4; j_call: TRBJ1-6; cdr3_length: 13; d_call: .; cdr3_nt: TGTGCCAGCGTCAGGGAGAGAAATTCACCCCTCCACTTT; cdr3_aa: CASVRERNSPLHF
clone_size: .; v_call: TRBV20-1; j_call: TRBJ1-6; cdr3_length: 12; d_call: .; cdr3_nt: TGCAGTGCTCAGGACCCGAATTCACCCCTCCACTTT; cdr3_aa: CSAQDPNSPLHF
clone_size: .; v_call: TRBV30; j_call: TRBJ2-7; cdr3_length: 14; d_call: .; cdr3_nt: TGTGCCTGGACAGGGAAGGGCGGTCCCTACGAGCAGTACTTC; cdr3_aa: CAWTGKGGPYEQYF
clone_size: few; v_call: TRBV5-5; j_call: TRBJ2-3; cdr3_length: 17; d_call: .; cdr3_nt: TGTGCCAGCAGCTTGGGGGACCGGGGCGGGGGCACAGATACGCAGTATTTT; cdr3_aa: CASSLGDRGGGTDTQYF
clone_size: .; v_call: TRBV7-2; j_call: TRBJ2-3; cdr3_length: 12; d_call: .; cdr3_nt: TGTGCCAGCAGCTCGTACAAGGATACGCAGTATTTT; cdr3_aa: CASSSYKDTQYF
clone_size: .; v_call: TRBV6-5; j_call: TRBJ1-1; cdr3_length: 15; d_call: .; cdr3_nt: TGTGCCAGCAGCTACAGCGGGGACGGGAACACTGAAGCTTTCTTT; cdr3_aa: CASSYSGDGNTEAFF
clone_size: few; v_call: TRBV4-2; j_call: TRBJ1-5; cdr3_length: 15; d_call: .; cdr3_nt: TGTGCCAGCAGCCGCCGGGCGGACAGCAATCAGCCCCAGCATTTT; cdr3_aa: CASSRRADSNQPQHF
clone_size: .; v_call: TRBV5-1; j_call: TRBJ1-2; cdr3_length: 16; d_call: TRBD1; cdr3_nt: TGCGCCAGCAGCTTCCGGACAGGGGCCTCTCGGGGTGGCTACACCTTC; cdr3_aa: CASSFRTGASRGGYTF